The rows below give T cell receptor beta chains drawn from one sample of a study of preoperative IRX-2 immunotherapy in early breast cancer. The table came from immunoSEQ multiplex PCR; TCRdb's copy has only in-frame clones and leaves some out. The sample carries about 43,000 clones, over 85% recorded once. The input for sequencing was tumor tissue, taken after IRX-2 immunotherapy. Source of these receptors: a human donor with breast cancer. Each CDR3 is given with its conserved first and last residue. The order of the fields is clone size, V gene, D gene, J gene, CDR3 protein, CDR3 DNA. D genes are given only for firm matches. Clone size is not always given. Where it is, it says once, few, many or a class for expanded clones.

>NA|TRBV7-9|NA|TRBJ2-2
CASSYLWVCANTGELFF
TGTGCCAGCAGTTACCTATGGGTTTGCGCGAACACCGGGGAGCTGTTTTTT
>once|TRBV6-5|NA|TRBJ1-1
CASSYSRGVAFF
TGTGCCAGCAGTTACTCGAGGGGCGTAGCTTTCTTT
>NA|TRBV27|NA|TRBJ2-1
CAGYRSPLGNEQFF
TGTGCCGGTTACAGGTCCCCACTTGGGAATGAGCAGTTCTTC
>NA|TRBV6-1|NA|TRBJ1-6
CASSEVGYASPLHF
TGTGCCAGCAGTGAAGTCGGGTATGCTTCACCCCTCCACTTT
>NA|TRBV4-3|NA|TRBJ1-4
CASSQDRWGNEKLFF
TGCGCCAGCAGCCAAGATCGGTGGGGTAATGAAAAACTGTTTTTT
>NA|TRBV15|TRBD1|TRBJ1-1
CATSSWDRVGTEAFF
TGTGCCACCAGCAGTTGGGACAGGGTTGGCACTGAAGCTTTCTTT
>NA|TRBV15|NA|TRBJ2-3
CATSRAGTDTQYF
TGTGCCACCAGCAGAGCGGGGACAGATACGCAGTATTTT
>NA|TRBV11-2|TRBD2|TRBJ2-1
CASSPGLAGGIVNEQFF
TGTGCCAGCAGCCCAGGACTAGCGGGAGGAATAGTTAATGAGCAGTTCTTC
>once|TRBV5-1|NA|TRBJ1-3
CASSLDNNSGNTIYF
TGCGCCAGCAGTTTGGACAACAACTCTGGAAACACCATATATTTT
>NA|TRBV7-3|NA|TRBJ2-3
CASSPSRGSTDTQYF
TGTGCCAGCAGCCCCTCCCGGGGGAGCACAGATACGCAGTATTTT
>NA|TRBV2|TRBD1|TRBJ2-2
CASSAPGQGNTGELFF
TGTGCCAGCAGTGCCCCGGGACAGGGGAACACCGGGGAGCTGTTTTTT